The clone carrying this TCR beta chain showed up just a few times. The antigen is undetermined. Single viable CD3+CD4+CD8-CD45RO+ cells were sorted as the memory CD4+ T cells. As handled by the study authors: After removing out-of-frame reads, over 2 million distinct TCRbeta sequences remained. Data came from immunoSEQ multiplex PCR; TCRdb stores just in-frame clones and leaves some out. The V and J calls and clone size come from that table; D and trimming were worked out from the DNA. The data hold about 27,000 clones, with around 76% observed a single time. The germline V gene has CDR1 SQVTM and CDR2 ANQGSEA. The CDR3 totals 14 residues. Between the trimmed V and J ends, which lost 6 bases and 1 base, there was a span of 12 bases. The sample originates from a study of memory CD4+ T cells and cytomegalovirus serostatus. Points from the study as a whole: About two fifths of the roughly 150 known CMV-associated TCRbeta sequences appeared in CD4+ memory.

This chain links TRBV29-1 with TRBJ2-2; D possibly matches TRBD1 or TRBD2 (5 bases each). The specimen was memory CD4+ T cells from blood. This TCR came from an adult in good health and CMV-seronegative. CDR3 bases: TGCAGCGTCGAGGGACCGATGAACACCGGGGAGCTGTTTTTT. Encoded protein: CSVEGPMNTGELFF.